This is a list of T cell receptor beta chains from one sample in a study of blood T cell repertoires in COVID-19. Produced via immunoSEQ multiplex PCR; TCRdb's table is partial and in-frame only. The sample has more than 200,000 clones; more than 70% are singletons. Sequenced: peripheral blood. Receptors were obtained from a middle-aged woman who had recovered from COVID-19. Each CDR3 is given with its conserved first and last residue. A D gene is named only where the DNA matches it firmly. Clone size is not always given. Where it is, it says once, few, many or a class for expanded clones.

TRBV4-3,TRBJ1-2,TRBD1,NA,CASSQDTPQGFGGYTF,TGCGCCAGCAGCCAAGATACCCCACAGGGGTTCGGGGGCTACACCTTC
TRBV7-2,TRBJ2-5,TRBD2,NA,CASSSGTSGGQETQYF,TGTGCCAGCAGCTCCGGGACTAGCGGGGGCCAAGAGACCCAGTACTTC
TRBV18,TRBJ2-5,NA,NA,CASSLGQKETQYF,TGTGCCAGCTCACTCGGACAGAAAGAGACCCAGTACTTC
TRBV4-2,TRBJ1-6,NA,NA,CASSHGRDMTVPNSPLHF,TGTGCCAGCAGCCACGGGCGGGATATGACAGTTCCAAATTCACCCCTCCACTTT
TRBV4-3,TRBJ2-3,TRBD1,NA,CASSQEGTGPDTQYF,TGCGCCAGCAGCCAAGAGGGGACAGGGCCAGATACGCAGTATTTT
TRBV2,TRBJ2-4,TRBD1,NA,CASSWTGGRNIQYF,TGTGCCAGCAGCTGGACAGGGGGCAGGAACATTCAGTACTTC
TRBV5-1,TRBJ2-7,NA,NA,CASSLGGGALYEQYF,TGCGCCAGCAGCCTGGGGGGGGGCGCACTCTACGAGCAGTACTTC
TRBV3-1/TRBV3-2,TRBJ2-5,NA,NA,CASSRRLAIQETQYF,TGTGCCAGCAGCCGTAGACTCGCTATCCAAGAGACCCAGTACTTC
TRBV5-6,TRBJ1-5,NA,NA,CASSLSRYSNQPQHF,TGTGCCAGCAGCTTGAGCAGGTATAGCAATCAGCCCCAGCATTTT
TRBV29-1,TRBJ1-2,NA,NA,CSVERAGHYGYTF,TGCAGCGTTGAACGTGCAGGGCACTATGGCTACACCTTC
TRBV11-3,TRBJ2-7,NA,NA,CASSLAAGAPRGYEQYF,TGTGCCAGCAGCTTAGCGGCAGGGGCGCCTCGGGGCTACGAGCAGTACTTC
TRBV19,TRBJ1-1,TRBD1,NA,CASTVRTGIANTEAFF,TGTGCCAGTACCGTCCGGACAGGGATTGCGAACACTGAAGCTTTCTTT
TRBV11-3,TRBJ1-5,NA,NA,CASSFDSDQPQHF,TGTGCCAGCAGCTTCGACAGTGATCAGCCCCAGCATTTT
TRBV6-5,TRBJ2-3,TRBD2,NA,CASSLAVGADTQYF,TGTGCCAGCAGTCTAGCGGTCGGGGCAGATACGCAGTATTTT
TRBV5-1,TRBJ2-1,NA,NA,CASSRESLGNEQFF,TGCGCCAGCAGCCGGGAATCCCTGGGGAATGAGCAGTTCTTC
TRBV19,TRBJ1-5,NA,few,CASTLWGEGDRLGPQHF,TGTGCCAGTACCCTATGGGGGGAGGGGGACCGCTTAGGGCCCCAGCATTTT
TRBV5-6,TRBJ2-7,NA,NA,CASSWGRAAAYEQYF,TGTGCCAGCAGCTGGGGGCGCGCCGCCGCCTACGAGCAGTACTTC
TRBV5-4,TRBJ1-1,NA,NA,CASSLVAGGGEAFF,TGTGCCAGCAGCTTGGTAGCAGGTGGAGGTGAAGCTTTCTTT
TRBV28,TRBJ1-4,NA,NA,CATWAGVREKLFF,TGTGCCACCTGGGCCGGGGTTCGAGAAAAACTGTTTTTT
TRBV18,TRBJ1-1,TRBD1,NA,CASSSQTGDTEAFF,TGTGCCAGCTCGTCACAGACAGGGGACACTGAAGCTTTCTTT
TRBV11-2,TRBJ1-1,TRBD1,few,CASSLRGGGTEAFF,TGTGCCAGCAGCCTTCGAGGGGGCGGAACTGAAGCTTTCTTT
TRBV6-5,TRBJ1-2,TRBD1,NA,CASSDRVSGYTF,TGTGCCAGCAGCGACAGGGTTTCTGGCTACACCTTC
TRBV4-2,TRBJ1-5,TRBD1,NA,CASSQVSGQGNQPQHF,TGTGCCAGCAGCCAAGTTTCGGGACAGGGGAATCAGCCCCAGCATTTT
TRBV6-5,TRBJ2-2,NA,few,CASRAGGDTGELFF,TGTGCCAGCAGGGCGGGTGGGGACACCGGGGAGCTGTTTTTT
TRBV5-1,TRBJ1-2,TRBD1,NA,CASSSVQGNGNYGYTF,TGCGCCAGCAGCTCCGTACAGGGGAATGGGAACTATGGCTACACCTTC
TRBV6-4,TRBJ2-7,NA,NA,CASSDSRTPYYEQYF,TGTGCCAGCAGTGACTCGAGGACACCTTACTACGAGCAGTACTTC
TRBV6-1,TRBJ2-7,NA,NA,CASQEGSYEQYF,TGTGCCAGCCAGGAGGGCTCCTACGAGCAGTACTTC
TRBV11-3,TRBJ2-5,NA,NA,CASSSLSGNQYF,TGTGCCAGCAGCTCGCTATCCGGGAACCAGTACTTC
TRBV28,TRBJ1-4,NA,NA,CASRGGSGRTNEKLFF,TGTGCCAGCAGGGGTGGATCAGGGCGGACTAATGAAAAACTGTTTTTT
TRBV11-2,TRBJ2-3,TRBD2,NA,CASIYRDYRSTDTQYF,TGTGCCAGCATCTACCGGGACTACCGATCCACAGATACGCAGTATTTT
TRBV19,TRBJ1-6,NA,NA,CASSSSGLVNSPLHF,TGTGCCAGTAGTTCCTCAGGGTTGGTTAATTCACCCCTCCACTTT
TRBV11-2,TRBJ2-7,NA,NA,CASSLERGMAYEQYF,TGTGCCAGCAGCTTAGAAAGAGGGATGGCCTACGAGCAGTACTTC
TRBV21-1,TRBJ2-3,NA,NA,CASSPAGGGESTDTQYF,TGTGCCAGCAGCCCGGCGGGGGGGGGCGAGAGCACAGATACGCAGTATTTT
TRBV19,TRBJ1-2,NA,NA,CASSTPGVFNGYTF,TGTGCCAGTAGTACCCCCGGAGTCTTCAATGGCTACACCTTC
TRBV30,TRBJ1-2,NA,NA,CAWSRPGTTPYGYTF,TGTGCCTGGAGCCGACCCGGGACAACCCCCTATGGCTACACCTTC
TRBV11-2,TRBJ2-7,NA,NA,CASSLGTGSSYEQYF,TGTGCCAGCAGCTTAGGGACCGGGAGCTCCTACGAGCAGTACTTC
TRBV9,TRBJ2-4,NA,NA,CASSVGLWGQGKNIQYF,TGTGCCAGCAGCGTAGGCCTATGGGGACAAGGCAAAAACATTCAGTACTTC
TRBV19,TRBJ1-6,NA,once,CASSIGGFVSSPLHF,TGTGCCAGTAGTATAGGAGGTTTTGTAAGTTCACCCCTCCACTTT
TRBV5-6,TRBJ1-3,NA,NA,CASSLAAKTGNTIYF,TGTGCCAGCAGCTTGGCTGCGAAAACTGGAAACACCATATATTTT